A single sample is the source of the 5 T cell receptor beta chains below, sequenced in a study of cytomegalovirus exposure and HLA in healthy donors. The PCR employed 60 Vbeta primers together with 13 Jbeta primers. Clones were read by immunoSEQ multiplex PCR, and TCRdb kept only the in-frame ones, dropping some. The sample consists of tens of thousands of clones, about 70% of them appearing once. Sequenced sample: PBMCs. The receptors shown here come from a woman aged 25 to 39 in good health and CMV-seropositive.

J is TRBJ2-3 and V is TRBV7-9, with D unresolved. This CDR3 contains 12 residues. CDR1 and CDR2 from the germline V gene are SEHNR and FQNEAQ (reference sequence). The ends were cut back, 5 bases at V and 2 bases at J, with 5 bases in the middle. CDR3 in amino acids: CASSLPTDTQYF. CDR3 coding DNA: TGTGCCAGCAGCCTCCCCACAGATACGCAGTATTTT.

The chain combines TRBV10-3 with TRBJ1-2; 7 bases fit TRBD1. CDR3 length equals 15 residues. With V trimmed by 4 bases and J by 3 bases, 8 bases remained unmatched. Germline values: CDR1 ENHRY, CDR2 SYGVKD. The CDR3 nucleotides are TGTGCCATCAGTGTTACAGGGGTTTTGGACTATGGCTACACCTTC. Translated: CAISVTGVLDYGYTF.

The chain employs TRBV5-6 and TRBJ1-2; a weak D match, TRBD1 (5 bases). Germline CDR1 is SGHDT and CDR2 is YYEEEE. The CDR3 sequence is 13 residues long. Trimming removed 4 bases from V and 9 bases from J, with 16 bases in between. Written as DNA, the CDR3 is TGTGCCAGCAGCCTCGACAGTATTCAACGCTACACCTTC. This sequence encodes CASSLDSIQRYTF.

The chain uses TRBV7-9 and TRBJ1-1, with a tentative D call TRBD1 (5 bases). Trimming cost V 5 bases and J 4 bases, with 11 bases left between them. The V gene's germline CDR1 is SEHNR and CDR2 FQNEAQ (reference sequence). This CDR3 is 13 amino acids long. The DNA for the CDR3 is TGTGCCAGCAGCACGAACGGGGGCACTGAAGCTTTCTTT. This sequence encodes CASSTNGGTEAFF.

The chain joins TRBV5-4 to TRBJ1-4, with 9 bases identical to TRBD1. Germline V gene sequence: CDR1 SGHNT, CDR2 YYREEE (reference sequence). Losses at the gene ends were 4 bases for V and 8 bases for J; bases not matched to a gene: 9. The length of the CDR3 is 15 residues. The CDR3 reads CASSIRQGGVEKLFF. CDR3 coding DNA: TGTGCCAGCAGCATAAGACAGGGGGGGGTCGAAAAACTGTTTTTT.